The 32 T cell receptor beta chains given below trace back to one sample, sequenced in a study of blood T cell repertoires in COVID-19. Some clones are missing from TCRdb's copy, which holds only in-frame ones; the method was immunoSEQ multiplex PCR. The table shows more than 150,000 clones, with approximately 94% occurring only once. Sequences were obtained from peripheral blood. Receptor source: a man aged 25-40 years with COVID-19, enrolled during active disease.

The chain combines TRBV29-1 with TRBJ1-2; possibly TRBD1 for D (6 bases). Between the trimmed V and J ends, which lost 6 bases and 0 bases, there was a span of 11 bases. Germline V CDR1 and CDR2: SQVTM, ANQGSEA. The CDR3 contains 13 residues. The CDR3 nucleotides read TGCAGCGTAAGGGGGATCACTAACTATGGCTACACCTTC. Protein: CSVRGITNYGYTF.

This clone was detected only once. This chain links TRBV6-5 with TRBJ1-2, with no clear D. Trimming left V 4 bases short and J 4 bases short, with 13 bases between. Germline lookup yields CDR1 MNHEY and CDR2 SVGAGI. The CDR3 has 14 amino acids. This chain's CDR3 is CASSSASELYGYTF. The CDR3 DNA is TGTGCCAGCAGTTCCGCCAGCGAGCTCTATGGCTACACCTTC.

The sample holds one count of this clone. The chain combines TRBV29-1 with TRBJ1-4; TRBD1 is a possible D gene (6 bases). Germline V gene lookup returns CDR1 SQVTM and CDR2 ANQGSEA. There are 13 residues in the CDR3. Deletions cut 6 bases from V and 3 bases from J, with 11 bases between. The CDR3 nucleotides read TGCAGCGTGTTGGGGGCTGCTAATGAAAAACTGTTTTTT. Protein sequence: CSVLGAANEKLFF.

The genes are TRBV7-9 and TRBJ1-1; the D gene is possibly TRBD1 (5 bases). V was clipped by 6 bases and J by 1 base, with 9 bases between them. Germline V lookup: CDR1 SEHNR, CDR2 FQNEAQ (reference sequence). The CDR3 consists of 13 residues. In nucleotides, the CDR3 is TGTGCCAGCAGTATAGACAGGAACACTGAAGCTTTCTTT. It yields the protein CASSIDRNTEAFF.

This chain uses TRBV20-1 with TRBJ2-1; D is perhaps TRBD1 (5 bases). The germline V gene has CDR1 DFQATT and CDR2 SNEGSKA (reference sequence). V was shortened by 3 bases and J by 5 bases, with 11 bases between the two germline ends. The CDR3 extends over 13 amino acids. This CDR3 is CSASWGSHNEQFF. CDR3 nucleotides: TGCAGTGCTAGTTGGGGCAGCCACAATGAGCAGTTCTTC.

The V and J genes are TRBV5-1 and TRBJ1-4; 7 bases are a match to TRBD1. The ends lost 3 bases at V and 8 bases at J; junction bases unmatched: 7. The CDR3 contains 14 residues. The germline CDR1 and CDR2 sequences are SGHRS and YFSETQ. Here the CDR3 DNA reads TGCGCCAGCAGCTCGACAGGGCCAGAGGAAAAACTGTTTTTT. Translating it yields CASSSTGPEEKLFF.

The genes are TRBV12-3 or TRBV12-4 and TRBJ1-1; D is undetermined. The CDR3 is made up of 12 amino acids. Trimming took off 0 bases at V and 8 bases at J, with 7 bases between the two ends. The CDR3 region has the DNA TGTGCCAGCAGTTTAGCTTATTCGGAAGCTTTCTTT. Its translation is CASSLAYSEAFF.

The rearrangement joins TRBV3-1 (or the pseudogene TRBV3-2) to TRBJ2-5; 8 bases map to TRBD2. CDR1 and CDR2 (germline): LGHDT, YNNKEL (reference sequence). V shed 5 bases and J 3 bases; nucleotides not matched to a gene: 17. This CDR3 region has 18 residues. The CDR3 coding sequence is TGTGCCAGCAGCTTTCGCTTGGGGCCGGGACTAGTTAAAGAGACCCAGTACTTC. Amino acids: CASSFRLGPGLVKETQYF.

This chain uses TRBV19 with TRBJ1-5, with TRBD1 identical over 9 bases. The CDR3 length is 18 residues. The germline V gene encodes CDR1 LNHDA and CDR2 SQIVND (reference sequence). V trimming: 1 base; J trimming: 4 bases; junction bases outside the gene matches: 11. The CDR3, as DNA: TGTGCCAGTAGTATAGGCCCTTGGGGACAGGGATTGAATCAGCCCCAGCATTTT. Its translation is CASSIGPWGQGLNQPQHF.

This chain links TRBV5-1 with TRBJ1-2, with D hard to call. CDR3 length: 14 residues. V was cut by 4 bases and J by 10 bases, with 20 bases left in between. The germline CDR1 and CDR2 sequences are SGHRS and YFSETQ. The CDR3 protein is CASSQATSAVAYTF. The DNA for the CDR3 is TGCGCCAGCAGCCAAGCAACGAGCGCCGTAGCCTACACCTTC.

The chain uses TRBV6-1 and TRBJ1-2, with 10 bases lining up with TRBD1. With V trimmed by 4 bases and J by 6 bases, 5 bases remained unmatched. Germline lookup yields CDR1 MNHNS and CDR2 SASEGT. This CDR3 spans 14 amino acids. The chain's CDR3 is CASSATTGGDGYTF. Written as DNA, the CDR3 is TGTGCCAGCAGTGCCACGACAGGGGGCGATGGCTACACCTTC.

The chain combines TRBV6-4 with TRBJ1-1; 9 nucleotides line up with TRBD1. The ends lost 6 bases at V and 1 base at J; junction bases unmatched: 6. In germline, CDR1 is MRHNA, CDR2 SNTAGT. This CDR3 region has 15 residues. The CDR3 region has the DNA TGTGCCAGCAGGCAGGACAGGGGATGGAACACTGAAGCTTTCTTT. Translating gives CASRQDRGWNTEAFF.

The chain couples TRBV4-1 to TRBJ1-2; possibly TRBD1 for D (5 bases). Germline-derived CDR1 and CDR2 are MGHRA and YSYEKL. The CDR3 runs 15 residues. V was clipped by 0 bases and J by 7 bases, with 15 bases between them. The DNA of the CDR3 is TGCGCCAGCAGCCAAGATCCCGCCAGGGCTCGTGGCTACACCTTC. Its protein product is CASSQDPARARGYTF.

Here the CDR3 reads CASSLAAGRQFF. Here the CDR3 DNA reads TGTGCCAGTAGTTTAGCGGCGGGGAGGCAGTTCTTC. V is TRBV19 and J is TRBJ2-1, with D possibly matching TRBD2 (6 bases). Trimming pared 5 bases from V and 12 bases from J, leaving 14 bases between. This CDR3 is built from 12 residues. Germline CDR1 reads LNHDA; CDR2 reads SQIVND (reference sequence).

Written as DNA, the CDR3 is TGTGCCAGTAGTATAGATCTATCGGGGAGCGAGCAGTACTTC. Protein product: CASSIDLSGSEQYF. The chain links TRBV19 to TRBJ2-7, with D possibly being TRBD2 (5 bases). This CDR3 comprises 14 residues. The ends were cut back, 0 bases at V and 6 bases at J, with 12 bases in the middle. CDR1 and CDR2 (germline): LNHDA, SQIVND (reference sequence).

V usage is TRBV30 and J usage is TRBJ2-2; TRBD2 agrees at 7 bases. The J segment lost 3 bases and the V segment lost 0 bases, leaving 1 base of the junction unmatched. Looked up from germline, CDR1 is GTSNPN and CDR2 is SVGIG (reference sequence). The CDR3 extends over 14 amino acids. This CDR3 is CAWSVAGYTGELFF. CDR3 coding DNA: TGTGCCTGGAGTGTAGCGGGGTACACCGGGGAGCTGTTTTTT.

V gene TRBV27 combines with J gene TRBJ2-3, with D unclear. This CDR3 has 15 amino acids. The V gene's germline CDR1 is MNHEY and CDR2 SMNVEV (reference sequence). V was clipped by 5 bases and J by 1 base, with 13 bases between them. The CDR3 DNA reads as TGTGCCAGCAGTATTATAGCCACCGGCACAGATACGCAGTATTTT. As protein: CASSIIATGTDTQYF.

The gene calls are TRBV6-6 and TRBJ2-3, with TRBD1 identical over 9 bases. V trimming: 5 bases; J trimming: 0 bases; junction bases outside the gene matches: 9. The CDR3 is 17 residues long. Germline-derived CDR1 and CDR2 are MNHNY and SVGAGI (reference sequence). CDR3 residues: CASSPGQGTISTDTQYF. For the CDR3, the DNA is TGTGCCAGCAGTCCGGGACAGGGAACGATTAGCACAGATACGCAGTATTTT.

This clone was seen only once. J is TRBJ2-5 and V is TRBV5-1, with 10 bases aligning to TRBD1. The CDR3 extends over 17 amino acids. The V and J ends lost 2 bases and 5 bases, in that order; junction bases with no gene match: 12. Germline V CDR1 and CDR2: SGHRS, YFSETQ. The CDR3 nucleotides read TGCGCCAGCAGCTTTGGCCGGGGGGACAGGGGTATGGAGACCCAGTACTTC. Amino acid sequence: CASSFGRGDRGMETQYF.

This chain connects TRBV3-1 (or the pseudogene TRBV3-2) to TRBJ2-3; 8 nucleotides match TRBD1. The CDR3 is 17 amino acids. J gave up 1 base and V 3 bases, and 9 bases lay outside the gene matches. Germline CDR1 reads LGHDT; CDR2 reads YNNKEL (reference sequence). CDR3 DNA: TGTGCCAGCAGCCATTGGAGACAGGGGTATGGCACAGATACGCAGTATTTT. Protein: CASSHWRQGYGTDTQYF.

J is TRBJ1-1 and V is TRBV19; 9 nucleotides agree with TRBD1. The CDR3 covers 17 residues. Germline CDR1 is LNHDA and CDR2 is SQIVND (reference sequence). Unmatched junction bases numbered 15, after V lost 5 bases and J lost 5 bases. This chain's CDR3 is CASSVPQRTGVETEAFF. The DNA of the CDR3 is TGTGCCAGTAGTGTACCCCAGAGGACAGGGGTAGAAACTGAAGCTTTCTTT.

The CDR3, as DNA: TGTGCCAGCAGTGAAAGGTGGCAGGCTATTGCAACTAATGAAAAACTGTTTTTT. Protein: CASSERWQAIATNEKLFF. V is TRBV6-1 and J is TRBJ1-4; D gene ambiguous. Germline assignment: CDR1 MNHNS and CDR2 SASEGT. The CDR3 is 18 residues long. Trimming took 2 bases from V and 0 from J, leaving 16 bases between them.

This rearrangement joins TRBV18 to TRBJ1-5, with a possible D match to TRBD1 (6 bases). With 6 bases removed from V and 5 bases from J, the gap between germline ends came to 14 bases. Germline CDR1 reads KGHSH; CDR2 reads LQKENI. CDR3 size: 14 residues. CDR3 sequence reads: CASSQGPPHQPQHF. The CDR3 DNA follows: TGTGCCAGCTCGCAGGGGCCCCCTCATCAGCCCCAGCATTTT.

This clone was counted only a few times. The chain's CDR3 is CASSHTGSKPQHF. The CDR3 DNA reads TGCGCCAGCAGCCATACAGGGAGCAAGCCCCAGCATTTT. V and J are TRBV4-1 and TRBJ1-5, with D maybe TRBD1 (6 bases). Deletions cut 3 bases from V and 8 bases from J, with 11 bases between. This CDR3 comprises 13 residues. Germline V gives CDR1 MGHRA, CDR2 YSYEKL.

The chain couples TRBV5-5 to TRBJ2-7, with TRBD2 matching over 10 bases. Germline values: CDR1 SGHKS, CDR2 YYEKEE (reference sequence). The CDR3 spans 14 residues. After removal of 4 bases from V and 2 bases from J, the junction contained 3 bases not matched to a gene. The CDR3 sequence is CASSRTSGTYEQYF. Written as DNA, the CDR3 is TGTGCCAGCAGCCGGACTAGCGGCACCTACGAGCAGTACTTC.

The rearrangement uses TRBV7-9 and TRBJ2-7; D may be TRBD1 (5 bases). Trimming pared 1 base from V and 6 bases from J, leaving 7 bases between. CDR1 is SEHNR and CDR2 is FQNEAQ in the germline V gene (reference sequence). The CDR3 is 12 residues long. The CDR3 here is CASSLVGAEQYF. The CDR3 region has the DNA TGTGCCAGCAGCTTAGTAGGGGCCGAGCAGTACTTC.

The rearrangement uses TRBV5-4 and TRBJ1-2; 7 nucleotides align to TRBD1. There are 16 residues in the CDR3. Looked up from germline, CDR1 is SGHNT and CDR2 is YYREEE (reference sequence). V lost 4 bases and J lost 0; bases outside the gene matches: 9. The CDR3 loop reads CASSADPGQTNYGYTF. The DNA for the CDR3 is TGTGCCAGCAGCGCTGACCCGGGACAGACTAACTATGGCTACACCTTC.

The chain carries TRBV21-1 and TRBJ1-1; TRBD1 is taken as the D call from the table, unchecked against the DNA. TRBV21-1 has pseudogene status. The CDR3 sequence is 16 residues long. CDR3 DNA sequence: TGTGCCAGCAACCTCCCCCACAGGGTGGGTAACACTGAAGCTTTCTTT. Amino acids: CASNLPHRVGNTEAFF.

V and J are TRBV9 and TRBJ2-7; D is perhaps TRBD1 (5 bases). CDR1 is SGDLS and CDR2 is YYNGEE in the germline V gene. This CDR3 is 14 amino acids long. V was shortened by 4 bases and J by 1 base, with 12 bases between the two germline ends. As DNA, the CDR3 is TGTGCCAGCAGCCCCAGGGCCGGATCCTACGAGCAGTACTTC. Protein product: CASSPRAGSYEQYF.

The V and J genes are TRBV24-1 and TRBJ2-3; D is undetermined. The germline CDR1 and CDR2 sequences are KGHDR and SFDVKD. V dropped 9 bases and J dropped 2 bases, with 14 bases sitting between them. The CDR3 runs 14 residues. In DNA form, the CDR3 reads TGTGCCACCCGTTATAGCCCCCTCACAGATACGCAGTATTTT. Protein: CATRYSPLTDTQYF.

The gene calls are TRBV15 and TRBJ2-1; 7 positions agree with TRBD1. The V gene's germline CDR1 is LNHNV and CDR2 YYDKDF (reference sequence). CDR3 length: 14 amino acids. With V trimmed by 5 bases and J by 1 base, 2 bases remained unmatched. In DNA form, the CDR3 reads TGTGCCACCAGCCGACAGGGTTCCTACAATGAGCAGTTCTTC. Residues: CATSRQGSYNEQFF.

The genes are TRBV14 and TRBJ2-6; D possibly corresponds to TRBD1 (6 bases). V shed 2 bases and J shed 1 base, with 27 bases lying between them. The CDR3 extends over 22 amino acids. Looked up from germline, CDR1 is SGHDN and CDR2 is FVKESK. The CDR3 DNA reads as TGTGCCAGCAGCCAACAAAAAAAGGGGATGACAGGCGCTTATTCTGGGGCCAACGTCCTGACTTTC. Residues: CASSQQKKGMTGAYSGANVLTF.